This T cell receptor (beta chain) was found in a study of blood T cell repertoires in COVID-19. The authors' processing: Reference gene primer amplification gave estimated nucleated cell counts. Generated by immunoSEQ multiplex PCR, the TCRdb table keeps only in-frame clones and is missing some. V and J calls and clone size are those listed in that table; D and trimming were worked out from the DNA. This sample has some 200,000 clones, with roughly 94% found just once. Germline V gives CDR1 MGHRA, CDR2 YSYEKL. Deletions cut 1 base from V and 0 bases from J, with 10 bases between. The CDR3 contains 16 residues.

This clonotype was sampled from a man aged 25-45 years with COVID-19, enrolled during active disease. Sequenced: peripheral blood. J is TRBJ2-1 and V is TRBV4-1, with a possible D match to TRBD1 (5 bases). CDR3 DNA sequence: TGCGCCAGCAGCCAAGCGGACATTAGCTCCTACAATGAGCAGTTCTTC. This codes for CASSQADISSYNEQFF.